Described below is a single TCR beta chain sequence and its context. Its matching antigen is unknown. This record comes from a study of graft-versus-host responses after intestinal transplantation. At the level of the study: Grafts that recipients had were multivisceral, liver-intestinal, or isolated intestinal transplants. For two to three years after anti-thymocyte globulin induction, all recipients took tacrolimus and steroids. Study-wide results and limits: Among circulating GvH clones, peak levels were associated with early post-transplant declines in HvG clones.

The data were produced by immunoSEQ multiplex PCR, yet TCRdb's version contains in-frame clones alone and is incomplete. The data contain 90,000 to 150,000 clones, 85% to 95% of them singletons. The CDR3 spans 17 residues. The V end lost 2 bases, the J end lost 2 bases, and 17 bases lay between the germline ends. Germline assignment: CDR1 SGHTA and CDR2 FQGTGA. The V and J genes are TRBV7-3 and TRBJ2-3; possibly TRBD2 for D (5 bases). The clonotype comes from a human donor who received an intestinal transplant. Sequencing used unstimulated CD8+ T cells sorted from spleen or lymph node cells, obtained before intestinal transplant. Here the CDR3 reads CASSLLGLPTFTDTQYF. The DNA for the CDR3 is TGTGCCAGCAGCTTATTAGGACTCCCCACCTTCACAGATACGCAGTATTTT.